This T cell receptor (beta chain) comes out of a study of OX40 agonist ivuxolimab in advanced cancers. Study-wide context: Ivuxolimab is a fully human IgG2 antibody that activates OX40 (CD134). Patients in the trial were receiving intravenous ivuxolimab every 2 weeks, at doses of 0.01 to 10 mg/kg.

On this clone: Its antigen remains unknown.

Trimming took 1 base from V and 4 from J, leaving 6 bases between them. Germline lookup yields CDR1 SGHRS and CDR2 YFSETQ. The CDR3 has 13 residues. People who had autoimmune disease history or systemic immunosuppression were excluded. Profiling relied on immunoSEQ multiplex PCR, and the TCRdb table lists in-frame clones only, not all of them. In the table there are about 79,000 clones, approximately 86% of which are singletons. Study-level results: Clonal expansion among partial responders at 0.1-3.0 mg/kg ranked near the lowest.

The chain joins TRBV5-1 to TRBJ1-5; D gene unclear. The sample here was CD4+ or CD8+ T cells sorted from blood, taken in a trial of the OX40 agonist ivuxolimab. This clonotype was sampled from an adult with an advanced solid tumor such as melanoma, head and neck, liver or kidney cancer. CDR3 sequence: CASSLSENQPQHF. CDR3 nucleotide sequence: TGCGCCAGCAGCTTGTCCGAGAATCAGCCCCAGCATTTT.